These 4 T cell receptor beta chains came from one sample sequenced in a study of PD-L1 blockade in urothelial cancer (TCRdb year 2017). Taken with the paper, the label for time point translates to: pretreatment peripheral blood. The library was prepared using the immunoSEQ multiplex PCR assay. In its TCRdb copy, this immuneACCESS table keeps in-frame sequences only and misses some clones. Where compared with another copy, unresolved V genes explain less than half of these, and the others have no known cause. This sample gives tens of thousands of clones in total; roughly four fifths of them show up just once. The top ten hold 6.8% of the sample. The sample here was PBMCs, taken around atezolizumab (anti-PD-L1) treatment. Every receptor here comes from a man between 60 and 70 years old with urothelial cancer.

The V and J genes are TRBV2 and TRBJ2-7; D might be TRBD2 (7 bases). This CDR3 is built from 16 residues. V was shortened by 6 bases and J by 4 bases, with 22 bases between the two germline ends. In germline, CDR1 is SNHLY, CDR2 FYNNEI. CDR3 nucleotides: TGTGCCAGCAGGACCTCTAGAGGGGAGGGGGATTACGAGCAGTACTTC. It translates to CASRTSRGEGDYEQYF. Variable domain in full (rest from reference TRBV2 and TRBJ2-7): EPEVTQTPSHQVTQMGQEVILRCVPISNHLYFYWYRQILGQKVEFLVSFYNNEISEKSEIFDDQFSVERPDGSNFTLKIRSTKLEDSAMYFCASRTSRGEGDYEQYFGPGTRLTVT.

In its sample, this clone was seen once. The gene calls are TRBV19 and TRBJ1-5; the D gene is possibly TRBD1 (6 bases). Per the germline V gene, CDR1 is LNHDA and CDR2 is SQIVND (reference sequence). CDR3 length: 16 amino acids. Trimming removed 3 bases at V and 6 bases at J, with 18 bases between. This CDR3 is CASSIAAGGLGQPQHF. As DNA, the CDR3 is TGTGCCAGTAGTATCGCGGCGGGGGGCTTGGGTCAGCCCCAGCATTTT.

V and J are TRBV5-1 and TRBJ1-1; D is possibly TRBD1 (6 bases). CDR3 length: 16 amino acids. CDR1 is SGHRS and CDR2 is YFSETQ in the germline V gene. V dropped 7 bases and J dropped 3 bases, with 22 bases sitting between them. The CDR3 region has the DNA TGCGCCAGCGCTCGAAGGGGGGGGCTGGCGGACACTGAAGCTTTCTTT. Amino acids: CASARRGGLADTEAFF. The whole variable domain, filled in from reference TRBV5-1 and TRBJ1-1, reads KAGVTQTPRYLIKTRGQQVTLSCSPISGHRSVSWYQQTPGQGLQFLFEYFSETQRNKGNFPGRFSGRQFSNSRSEMNVSTLELGDSALYLCASARRGGLADTEAFFGQGTRLTVV.

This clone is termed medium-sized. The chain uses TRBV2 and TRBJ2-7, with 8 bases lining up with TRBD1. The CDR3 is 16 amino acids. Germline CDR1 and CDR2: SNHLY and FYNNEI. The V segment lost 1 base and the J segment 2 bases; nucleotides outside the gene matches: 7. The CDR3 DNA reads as TGTGCCAGCAGTGAAGTAGGGACAGGAGTAGCCTACGAGCAGTACTTC. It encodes CASSEVGTGVAYEQYF.